This TCR beta chain came from a study of blood T cells in healthy people across ages (dated by TCRdb to between 2014 and 2017). At the level of the whole study: Template switching captured roughly one uniquely barcoded TCR beta cDNA molecule per two T cells in model experiments. The donors were divided into four age groups: young (average around 17 years), middle-aged (about 40), aged (about 62) and long-lived (about 84). Using the same blood draw, the study looked at two additional independent replicas of 1 million unique cDNA reads for two donors, one aged 18 to 29 and the other aged 80 or older. Age-related changes in TCR beta repertoire diversity were measured in the study by deep sequencing normalized with unique cDNA molecular identifiers. To avoid experimental bias, donors of different ages were randomly spread across the sequencing lanes.

Libraries were prepared through 5' RACE. The sequencing machine was an Illumina HiSeq 2500. The second PCR ran for roughly 7 to 11 cycles and used a J-beta primer mix along with a sample-barcoded 5' primer. Each TCR beta cDNA molecule received a unique molecular identifier from a template-switch 5' adaptor carrying 12 random nucleotides. At least 3 million CDR3-containing paired-end reads were obtained from each sample. The Mint cDNA synthesis kit, primed by a TRBC-specific oligonucleotide, was used to synthesize first-strand cDNA from all RNA. Following uracil-DNA glycosylase treatment, a first 18-cycle PCR with universal primers M1SS and BC2_uni_R was performed on all cDNA. The published analysis was carried out like this. Each sample was normalized by randomly selecting 1 million high-quality reads, each carrying a distinct molecular identifier. Instead of being binned into consensus sequences, reads that shared molecular identifiers were thrown out. CDR3 identification, clonotype clustering and error correction used MiTCR with a Q25 quality threshold and the strictest error-elimination algorithm. A nonparametric unseen species model with Euler transformation was used to estimate lower-bound total TCR beta diversity. TCRdb reworked the public reads: Q25 trimming with fastp, MiXCR clone assembly, productive beta chains retained. Rows with one shared CDR3 protein collapse into an entry with the most common genes and DNA. It is TCRdb's table, rather than the study itself, that gives the V and J calls and clone size. The sample contains roughly 1.7 million distinct CDR3 sequences, roughly 30% of them found a single time. The leading ten clones occupy about 11% of the sample.

Systemically healthy Caucasian individuals from Russia, 35 to 50 in total and aged about 6 to 100 years, were included as donors. Each donor gave ten milliliters of peripheral blood, collected into EDTA-treated Vacutainer tubes. Ficoll-Paque density-gradient centrifugation was used to isolate PBMCs, with at least 6 million obtained per sample. Total RNA, at least 5 micrograms per sample, was extracted from PBMCs with Trizol reagent. The percentages of naive CD45RAhigh/CD27high T cells were determined by flow cytometry on a PBMC aliquot from every donor. Note on this clonotype: Its antigen is unknown. One base away there is no much larger clone; base qualities are not given.

The paper's findings and limits, for the study overall: Because donor CMV infection status was unknown, age-related changes in expanded clonotypes were potentially confounded. Observed TCR beta diversity per million T cells fell roughly linearly with age, and a significant reduction was already apparent by age around 36. Total diversity estimates from one million sequenced T cells were considered lower bounds and underestimates. Compared with the aged group, more naive CD4+ T cells, fewer expanded clones and increased TCR diversity were shown by the long-lived group, suggesting age selection. Conclusive comparison of naive and antigen-experienced compartments was prevented by the profiling of bulk unsorted PBMCs. There was a strong correlation between observed TCR beta diversity and the percentage of naive T cells measured by flow cytometry.

The CDR3 measures 18 amino acids from cysteine to phenylalanine. Here the CDR3 DNA is all that survives: 54 bases in frame from base 1. V and J are trimmed by 7 bases and 5 bases, and the gene matches miss 18 bases of the junction. Sample: blood. The chain uses TRBV12-3 or TRBV12-4 and TRBJ2-3; TRBD2 aligns with 10 central bases. The sequence came from a woman aged 30 to 39 in good health. The sequenced DNA is TGTGCCAGCACCCTGGGCGCACCGGGACTAGCGAGATTAGATACGCAGTATTTT. This codes for CASTLGAPGLARLDTQYF.